This record covers a single T cell receptor beta chain. This entry belongs to a study of blood T cell repertoires in COVID-19. Sequencing was performed with immunoSEQ multiplex PCR; in TCRdb, only in-frame clones are kept and a portion is missing. Of 150,000 or so clones listed, 80% to 90% are singletons. The specimen sequenced was peripheral blood. The sequence came from a man in his fifties or sixties with COVID-19, enrolled during active disease.

The CDR3 DNA reads TGTGCCAGCAGCGACAGAATTAGCAATCAGCCCCAGCATTTT. The encoded protein is CASSDRISNQPQHF. This chain uses TRBV2 with TRBJ1-5, with D perhaps matching TRBD1 (5 bases). Germline values: CDR1 SNHLY, CDR2 FYNNEI. The ends were cut back, 6 bases at V and 0 bases at J, with 9 bases in the middle. CDR3 length: 14 amino acids.